The next 20 T cell receptor beta chains were all read from a single sample in a study of blood T cell repertoires in COVID-19. Sequencing was performed with immunoSEQ multiplex PCR; in TCRdb, only in-frame clones are kept and a portion is missing. The sample has approximately 200,000 clones, around 83% seen once. Sequenced input: PBMCs or T cells enriched from blood (not recorded which). The receptors stem from a woman aged 40 to 50 with acute COVID-19.

The V and J genes are TRBV4-3 and TRBJ1-6; 7 bases fit TRBD1. There are 16 residues in the CDR3. V lost 1 base and J lost 9; bases outside the gene matches: 9. CDR1 is LGHNA and CDR2 is YSLEER in the germline V gene. In DNA, the CDR3 is TGCGCCAGCAGCCAAGTTTGGACAGGAGTATTTTCACCCCTCCACTTT. Translating gives CASSQVWTGVFSPLHF.

The rearrangement uses TRBV4-1 and TRBJ2-2; 12 bases are shared with TRBD2. The CDR3 consists of 17 residues. Trimming took 3 bases from V and 5 from J; bases not matched to a gene: 7. Germline V gene sequence: CDR1 MGHRA, CDR2 YSYEKL. The CDR3 DNA reads as TGCGCCAGCAGCCACCCGACTAGCGGGAGATCTACCGGGGAGCTGTTTTTT. This codes for CASSHPTSGRSTGELFF.

The chain is built from TRBV19 and TRBJ2-5; TRBD2 agrees at 7 bases. There are 15 residues in the CDR3. Trimming at V came to 9 bases and at J to 6 bases, leaving 16 bases not matched to a gene. CDR1 LNHDA and CDR2 SQIVND come from the germline V gene (reference sequence). The CDR3 loop is CASSPSGGSGKTQYF. CDR3 DNA sequence: TGTGCCAGCTCTCCCTCGGGCGGGAGCGGGAAGACCCAGTACTTC.

The chain employs TRBV19 and TRBJ1-2, with 7 nucleotides matching TRBD1. V lost 2 bases, J lost 14 bases, and 17 bases stayed unmatched. CDR1 is LNHDA and CDR2 is SQIVND in the germline V gene (reference sequence). This CDR3 has 15 residues. The CDR3 protein is CASSILGQGGIDLTF. The CDR3, as DNA: TGTGCCAGTAGTATACTGGGGCAGGGGGGAATAGATTTGACCTTC.

This chain uses TRBV18 with TRBJ1-1; D is ambiguous. V shed 4 bases and J shed 0 bases, with 9 bases lying between them. CDR1 is KGHSH and CDR2 is LQKENI in the germline V gene. CDR3 length: 14 residues. For the CDR3, the DNA is TGTGCCAGCTCACTAGACGGGTTGAACACTGAAGCTTTCTTT. Amino acids: CASSLDGLNTEAFF. Variable domain in full (rest from reference TRBV18 and TRBJ1-1): NAGVMQNPRHLVRRRGQEARLRCSPMKGHSHVYWYRQLPEEGLKFMVYLQKENIIDESGMPKERFSAEFPKEGPSILRIQQVVRGDSAAYFCASSLDGLNTEAFFGQGTRLTVV.

CDR3 loop: CASSPTGFQPQHF. In DNA form, the CDR3 reads TGTGCCAGCAGCCCGACAGGGTTTCAGCCCCAGCATTTT. This chain connects TRBV7-9 to TRBJ1-5, with 7 bases identical to TRBD1. This CDR3 has 13 residues. V lost 5 bases and J lost 6; bases outside the gene matches: 4. The V gene's germline CDR1 is SEHNR and CDR2 FQNEAQ (reference sequence).

This clone was counted only a few times. The rearrangement joins TRBV12-3 or TRBV12-4 to TRBJ1-2; D not certain. The CDR3 runs to 12 residues. Trimming removed 0 bases at V and 4 bases at J, with 3 bases between. The CDR3 spells CASSLAGYGYTF. CDR3 nucleotides: TGTGCCAGCAGTTTAGCCGGCTATGGCTACACCTTC.

The chain combines TRBV12-3 or TRBV12-4 with TRBJ2-1; 8 nucleotides line up with TRBD2. The J segment lost 6 bases and the V segment lost 7 bases, leaving 5 bases of the junction unmatched. The CDR3 is 13 residues long. CDR3 coding DNA: TGTGCCAGCACGGGGGGGCAGGTCAATGAGCAGTTCTTC. Protein: CASTGGQVNEQFF.

The chain has TRBV12-5 and TRBJ1-1, with D hard to call. The CDR3 extends over 14 amino acids. The V and J ends lost 2 bases and 6 bases respectively, with 13 bases between them. The germline gives CDR1 LGHNT, CDR2 FRNRAP. CDR3 residues: CASGLTPQVSEAFF. The CDR3 DNA sequence: TGTGCTAGTGGTTTGACCCCGCAGGTCTCTGAAGCTTTCTTT.

Only a few counts were recorded for this clone. For the CDR3, the DNA is TGTGCCAGCTCACCAAATCACTCTGGGGCCAACGTCCTGACTTTC. Residues: CASSPNHSGANVLTF. The rearrangement links TRBV18 to TRBJ2-6, with unresolved D. There are 15 residues in the CDR3. The V end lost 2 bases, the J end lost 0 bases, and 5 bases lay between the germline ends. From germline, CDR1 is KGHSH and CDR2 LQKENI.

This sequence joins TRBV2 and TRBJ2-7; 10 bases agree with TRBD2. Looked up from germline, CDR1 is SNHLY and CDR2 is FYNNEI. The V segment lost 7 bases and the J segment 5 bases; nucleotides outside the gene matches: 8. The CDR3 runs 14 residues. The CDR3, as DNA: TGTGCCAGCACCCCCCTAGCGGGAGATGACGAGCAGTACTTC. It yields the protein CASTPLAGDDEQYF.

This clone has a single count. The CDR3, as DNA: TGTGCCTGGAGCCGCTCGGGACAGGGTATGGGGACCCAGTACTTC. Protein: CAWSRSGQGMGTQYF. This chain joins TRBV30 and TRBJ2-5; 9 nucleotides match TRBD1. The CDR3 has 15 amino acids. V trimming: 3 bases; J trimming: 7 bases; junction bases outside the gene matches: 12. Germline lookup yields CDR1 GTSNPN and CDR2 SVGIG (reference sequence).

CDR3 sequence: CAAARTSGGRLASTDTQYF. The CDR3 DNA follows: TGTGCCGCTGCGAGGACTAGCGGGGGGAGACTAGCTAGCACAGATACGCAGTATTTT. The chain employs TRBV14 and TRBJ2-3, with TRBD2 matching over 14 bases. Unmatched junction bases numbered 16, after V lost 11 bases and J lost 0 bases. Per germline, CDR1 SGHDN and CDR2 FVKESK. The CDR3 is made up of 19 amino acids.

The CDR3, as DNA: TGTGCCAGCAGCCCCCATTCGGGGGGGAACACTGAAGCTTTCTTT. It is translated as CASSPHSGGNTEAFF. The gene calls are TRBV9 and TRBJ1-1; a possible D gene is TRBD1 (5 bases). This CDR3 is built from 15 residues. V was pared by 4 bases and J by 1 base, with 14 bases between. The germline V gene encodes CDR1 SGDLS and CDR2 YYNGEE.

The chain links TRBV7-2 to TRBJ2-3; TRBD2 agrees at 10 bases. Germline values: CDR1 SGHTA, CDR2 FQGNSA. Trimming removed 4 bases from V and 2 bases from J; junction bases left unmatched: 9. The CDR3 covers 17 residues. In DNA form, the CDR3 reads TGTGCCAGCAGCTCCCGAAGCGGGAGGGGGTACACAGATACGCAGTATTTT. It specifies CASSSRSGRGYTDTQYF.

The chain links TRBV27 to TRBJ1-4; possibly TRBD1 for D (5 bases). With 8 bases removed from V and 5 bases from J, the gap between germline ends came to 12 bases. The CDR3 is 13 amino acids. CDR1 MNHEY and CDR2 SMNVEV come from the germline V gene (reference sequence). CDR3 sequence: CASSRVENEKLFF. In nucleotides, the CDR3 is TGTGCCAGCTCCAGGGTGGAGAATGAAAAACTGTTTTTT.

V and J are TRBV18 and TRBJ1-6, with 7 nucleotides matching TRBD1. The length of the CDR3 is 14 residues. Unmatched junction bases numbered 9, after V lost 8 bases and J lost 8 bases. CDR1 and CDR2 (germline): KGHSH, LQKENI. In DNA form, the CDR3 reads TGTGCCAGCCGAAACGGGACAGCTCATTCACCCCTCCACTTT. Amino acids: CASRNGTAHSPLHF.

V usage is TRBV5-6 and J usage is TRBJ2-3; 7 positions match TRBD1. V lost 3 bases, J lost 4 bases, and 8 bases stayed unmatched. The CDR3 has 15 amino acids. Germline lookup yields CDR1 SGHDT and CDR2 YYEEEE. CDR3 nucleotide sequence: TGTGCCAGCAGCTCGACAGGGAGTAACTCAGATACGCAGTATTTT. This translates into CASSSTGSNSDTQYF.

This chain connects TRBV5-1 to TRBJ2-1; 7 bases are a match to TRBD1. The CDR3 extends over 14 amino acids. J gave up 1 base and V 3 bases, and 1 base lay outside the gene matches. Germline V gives CDR1 SGHRS, CDR2 YFSETQ. In DNA, the CDR3 is TGCGCCAGCAGCTGGGGACAGTCCTACAATGAGCAGTTCTTC. Its protein product is CASSWGQSYNEQFF.

The chain joins TRBV6-5 to TRBJ1-2, with a weak D call TRBD1 (6 bases). V lost 5 bases to trimming and J lost 0 bases, with 7 bases between them. The CDR3 runs to 13 residues. CDR1 and CDR2 from the germline V gene are MNHEY and SVGAGI. CDR3 in DNA: TGTGCCAGCAGTAGACAGGCTAACTATGGCTACACCTTC. Translated, it gives CASSRQANYGYTF.